This is a list of T cell receptor beta chains from one sample in a study of blood T cell repertoires in COVID-19. Assay: immunoSEQ multiplex PCR; the TCRdb copy retains only in-frame clones and omits some. Of some 68,000 clones in the sample, about 88% were seen once. The sequenced material came from peripheral blood. These receptors all come from a man over 45 with active COVID-19. The CDR3 runs from the conserved cysteine through the conserved F or W. The order of the fields is V gene, D gene, clone size, J gene, CDR3 DNA, CDR3 protein. D genes are given only for firm matches. Where a row states a size, it is once, few, many or the class of an expanded clone; other rows omit it.

TRBV6-5	-	-	TRBJ1-5	TGTGCCAGCAGTTTCGGACAGTGGGGGCAGCCCCAGCATTTT	CASSFGQWGQPQHF
TRBV4-1	-	-	TRBJ2-3	TGCGCCAGCAGCCAAGTGGCAAGCAGACACACAGATACGCAGTATTTT	CASSQVASRHTDTQYF
TRBV5-1	TRBD2	-	TRBJ2-2	TGCGCCAGCAGCCTGACTAGCGGGGGGGACACCGGGGAGCTGTTTTTT	CASSLTSGGDTGELFF
TRBV5-1	-	-	TRBJ2-5	TGCGCCAGCAGACTAATTGTAGGAGGGGAGACCCAGTACTTC	CASRLIVGGETQYF
TRBV2	-	-	TRBJ1-6	TGTGCCAGCAGTGAAGCAGGGCAGGGCGGCTCACCCCTCCACTTT	CASSEAGQGGSPLHF
TRBV28	-	-	TRBJ2-3	TGTGCCAGCAGTTTATCCGGGACAGATACGCAGTATTTT	CASSLSGTDTQYF
TRBV6-5	TRBD1	-	TRBJ1-1	TGTGCCAGCAGCCGGACAGGCACTGAAGCTTTCTTT	CASSRTGTEAFF
TRBV11-2	-	-	TRBJ2-3	TGTGCCAGCAGCTTAGAATTGCGAGATACGCAGTATTTT	CASSLELRDTQYF
TRBV19	TRBD2	-	TRBJ2-1	TGTGCCAGTAGTTCAATAGCGGGGGTTAATGAGCAGTTCTTC	CASSSIAGVNEQFF
TRBV7-9	-	-	TRBJ2-3	TGTGCCAGCAGCTTCGGTTCAGGGATCGATACGCAGTATTTT	CASSFGSGIDTQYF
TRBV18	-	-	TRBJ2-7	TGTGCCAGCTCGATGAGACACTCCTACGAGCAGTACTTC	CASSMRHSYEQYF
TRBV5-6	-	-	TRBJ2-2	TGTGCCAGCAGTTCATACAGGGCCGGGGAGCTGTTTTTT	CASSSYRAGELFF
TRBV7-6	TRBD1	-	TRBJ2-7	TGTGCCAGCAGCCCCCGGACAGGGAACGAGCAGTACTTC	CASSPRTGNEQYF
TRBV6-2/TRBV6-3	-	-	TRBJ2-7	TGTGCCAGCAGTTACTGGGAGTACGAGCAGTACTTC	CASSYWEYEQYF
TRBV4-1	TRBD1	-	TRBJ1-1	TGCGCCAGCAGCCACCCTAGGACAGGAGAGAACACTGAAGCTTTCTTT	CASSHPRTGENTEAFF
TRBV5-1	TRBD1	-	TRBJ2-3	TGCGCCAGCAGCTTCTCGGGACAGGCCGTAGATACGCAGTATTTT	CASSFSGQAVDTQYF
TRBV6-1	TRBD2	-	TRBJ2-2	TGTGCCAGCAGTGTCAACTCCGTCGGCGGGGGAGGTGGCGGGGAGCTGTTTTTT	CASSVNSVGGGGGGELFF
TRBV2	TRBD1	-	TRBJ1-2	TGTGCCAGCAGGGCACTAACAGGGGGCTATGGCTACACCTTC	CASRALTGGYGYTF
TRBV6-2/TRBV6-3	-	-	TRBJ1-5	TGTGCCAGCAGTTACGAGCGTAACAGGTTGAATCAGCCCCAGCATTTT	CASSYERNRLNQPQHF
TRBV6-6	-	-	TRBJ2-1	TGTGCCAGCAGTTACCCGGAGCTGTTGGTCAATGAGCAGTTCTTC	CASSYPELLVNEQFF
TRBV7-9	-	few	TRBJ1-1	TGTGCCAGCAGCCTTGGGGGGAACAGTGGGAACACTGAAGCTTTCTTT	CASSLGGNSGNTEAFF
TRBV7-2	TRBD2	-	TRBJ2-3	TGTGCCAGCAGCTCAACACCCCGGGGGGGCAGTACAGATACGCAGTATTTT	CASSSTPRGGSTDTQYF
TRBV7-8	-	-	TRBJ1-6	TGTGCCAGCAGCTTAGACGGAGGCTATAATTCACCCCTCCACTTT	CASSLDGGYNSPLHF
TRBV28	-	-	TRBJ1-6	TGTGCCAGCAGTCCCCCCATGGGCTCACCCCTCCACTTT	CASSPPMGSPLHF
TRBV5-1	TRBD2	-	TRBJ2-1	TGCGCCAGCAGCCCCCGCAGCGGGGGGATCAATGAGCAGTTCTTC	CASSPRSGGINEQFF
TRBV5-6	TRBD1	once	TRBJ2-7	TGTGCCAGCAGCTTAGGGGGCGGCTACGAGCAGTACTTC	CASSLGGGYEQYF
TRBV30	TRBD2	-	TRBJ2-5	TGTGCCTGGAGTGTACTTAGCGGGCAAGAGACCCAGTACTTC	CAWSVLSGQETQYF
TRBV10-3	-	-	TRBJ1-6	TGTGCCATCAGTGAGTCGGGGGCGTATTCACCCCTCCACTTT	CAISESGAYSPLHF
TRBV7-3	-	-	TRBJ2-7	TGTGCCAGCAGCTTAGGGGGCCCCTCCGAGCAGTACTTC	CASSLGGPSEQYF
TRBV10-3	TRBD1	-	TRBJ1-1	TGTGCCATCAGTGAGTCAGTACCGGGACAGAGTGAAGCTTTCTTT	CAISESVPGQSEAFF
TRBV4-1	-	-	TRBJ1-2	TGCGCCAGCAGCCAAGTCGGAACAGCTACTAACTATGGCTACACCTTC	CASSQVGTATNYGYTF
TRBV11-2	-	-	TRBJ2-6	TGTGCCAGCAGCTTCAGTAACTCTGGGGCCAACGTCCTGACTTTC	CASSFSNSGANVLTF
TRBV19	TRBD2	-	TRBJ2-3	TGTGCCAGTGCCCCCTCGGGGGGGCCTAGCACAGATACGCAGTATTTT	CASAPSGGPSTDTQYF
TRBV5-4	-	-	TRBJ2-2	TGTGCCAGCAGCTTGTCTATGCCCGGGGAGCTGTTTTTT	CASSLSMPGELFF
TRBV18	TRBD2	once	TRBJ2-7	TGTGCCAGCTCACCACTAGCGGGGTACTACGAGCAGTACTTC	CASSPLAGYYEQYF
TRBV4-3	TRBD1	-	TRBJ1-1	TGCGCCAGCAGCCTAGGGACAGGGCTCTTTGACACTGAAGCTTTCTTT	CASSLGTGLFDTEAFF
TRBV5-1	-	-	TRBJ2-5	TGCGCCAGCAGCAGAGGTCCCGGGGGGCCAGAGACCCAGTACTTC	CASSRGPGGPETQYF
TRBV12-5	TRBD1	-	TRBJ1-3	TGTGCTAGTGATCAGACAGGGGCATTCTTGGGTGGAAACACCATATATTTT	CASDQTGAFLGGNTIYF
TRBV19	-	-	TRBJ2-4	TGTGCCAGTAGTCTTATGGCCAAAAACATTCAGTACTTC	CASSLMAKNIQYF
TRBV4-1	-	-	TRBJ2-2	TGCGCCAGCAGCTTACACGGGGGGCCTGGCGGGGAGCTGTTTTTT	CASSLHGGPGGELFF
TRBV2	-	-	TRBJ1-1	TGTGCCAGCAGCCTTAGGACAGCGAACACTGAAGCTTTCTTT	CASSLRTANTEAFF
TRBV9	-	-	TRBJ2-5	TGTGCCAGCAGCCTCCGGGCAGGGGAGACCCAGTACTTC	CASSLRAGETQYF
TRBV25-1	TRBD1	-	TRBJ1-6	TGTGCCAGCAGTGAATTCCGGACAGGGGTTTCCCCCCTCCACTTT	CASSEFRTGVSPLHF
TRBV4-1	-	-	TRBJ2-2	TGCGCCAGCAGCCGATCAGAGAACACCGGGGAGCTGTTTTTT	CASSRSENTGELFF
TRBV19	-	few	TRBJ1-5	TGTGCCAGTAGTATCTCCTCGGGTGGCAATCAGCCCCAGCATTTT	CASSISSGGNQPQHF